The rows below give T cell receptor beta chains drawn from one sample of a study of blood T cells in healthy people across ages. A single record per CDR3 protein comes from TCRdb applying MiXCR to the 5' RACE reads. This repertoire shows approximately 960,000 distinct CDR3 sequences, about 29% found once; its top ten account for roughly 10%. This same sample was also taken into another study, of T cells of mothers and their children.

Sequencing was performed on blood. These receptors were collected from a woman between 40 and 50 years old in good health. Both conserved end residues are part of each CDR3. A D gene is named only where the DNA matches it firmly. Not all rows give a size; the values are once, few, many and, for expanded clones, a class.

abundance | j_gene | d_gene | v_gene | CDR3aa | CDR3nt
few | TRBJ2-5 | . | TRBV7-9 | CASRATLVIETQYF | TGTGCCAGCAGAGCGACACTAGTTATAGAGACCCAGTACTTC
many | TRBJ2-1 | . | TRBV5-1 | CASSPGPGSGEQFF | TGCGCCAGCAGCCCGGGACCAGGGTCGGGTGAGCAGTTCTTC
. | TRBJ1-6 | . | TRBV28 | CAGSFGGVVDNSPLHF | TGTGCCGGCAGTTTCGGCGGTGTTGTCGATAATTCACCCCTCCACTTT
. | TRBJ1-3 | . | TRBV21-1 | CASSHGRQDGRNTIYF | TGTGCCAGCAGTCACGGGAGGCAGGACGGGCGAAACACCATATATTTT
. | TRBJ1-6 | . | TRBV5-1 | CASSLEATPGLGSPLHF | TGCGCCAGCAGCTTGGAGGCAACCCCCGGGCTGGGTTCACCCCTCCACTTT
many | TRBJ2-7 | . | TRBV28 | CASSSTGTHEQYF | TGTGCCAGCAGTTCGACAGGAACCCACGAGCAGTACTTC
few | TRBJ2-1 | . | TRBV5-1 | CASSLEATASYNEQFF | TGCGCCAGCAGCTTGGAAGCGACCGCCTCCTACAATGAGCAGTTCTTC
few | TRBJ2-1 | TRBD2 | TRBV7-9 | CASSPREGGEQFF | TGTGCCAGCAGTCCCCGGGAGGGCGGTGAGCAGTTCTTC
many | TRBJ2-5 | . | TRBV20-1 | CSAPTEQETQYF | TGCAGTGCCCCGACGGAACAAGAGACCCAGTACTTC
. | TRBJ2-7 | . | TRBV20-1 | CSARDRDFCEQYF | TGCAGTGCTAGAGATCGGGACTTCTGCGAGCAGTACTTC
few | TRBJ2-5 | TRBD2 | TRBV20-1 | CSAEIAGGHQETQYF | TGCAGTGCTGAAATAGCGGGGGGGCACCAAGAGACCCAGTACTTC
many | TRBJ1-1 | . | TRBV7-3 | CASSYNPNTEAFF | TGTGCCAGCAGCTACAACCCGAACACTGAAGCTTTCTTT
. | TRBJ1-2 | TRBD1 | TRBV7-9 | CASSPLLSGQDYGHTF | TGTGCCAGCAGCCCCTTGCTCTCGGGACAGGACTATGGCCACACCTTC
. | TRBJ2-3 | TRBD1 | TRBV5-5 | CASSLVDRGLSDTQYF | TGTGCCAGCAGCTTGGTAGACAGGGGGCTATCAGATACGCAGTATTTT
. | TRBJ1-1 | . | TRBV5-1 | CASSLLGPQNTEAFF | TGCGCCAGCAGCCTCCTGGGACCGCAGAACACTGAAGCTTTCTTT
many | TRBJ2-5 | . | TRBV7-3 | CASSSDQQETQYF | TGTGCCAGCAGCTCGGACCAACAAGAGACCCAGTACTTC
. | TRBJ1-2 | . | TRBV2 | CASSGRTASIYGYTF | TGTGCCAGCAGTGGGCGGACAGCCTCCATCTATGGCTACACCTTC
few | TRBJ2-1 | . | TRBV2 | CASSEEASSYNEQFF | TGTGCCAGCAGTGAAGAGGCTAGCAGCTACAATGAGCAGTTCTTC
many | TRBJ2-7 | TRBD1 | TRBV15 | CATSIGTGGAYEQYF | TGTGCCACCAGCATCGGGACAGGGGGAGCGTACGAGCAGTACTTC
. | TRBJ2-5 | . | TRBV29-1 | CSVEWGTQYF | TGCAGCGTTGAATGGGGGACCCAGTACTTC
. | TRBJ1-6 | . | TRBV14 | CASSLQGHRGSPLHF | TGTGCCAGCAGCTTACAGGGTCACAGAGGATCACCCCTCCACTTT
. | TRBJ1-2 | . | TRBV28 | CASSLGALSGYTF | TGTGCCAGCAGTTTGGGTGCCTTGTCCGGCTACACCTTC
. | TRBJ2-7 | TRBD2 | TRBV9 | CASSASGSPNYEQYF | TGTGCCAGCAGCGCTAGCGGGAGCCCCAACTACGAGCAGTACTTC
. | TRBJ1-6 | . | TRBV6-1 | CASSERVVSSNSPLHF | TGTGCCAGCAGTGAAAGGGTAGTCTCCAGTAATTCACCCCTCCACTTT
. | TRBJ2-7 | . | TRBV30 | CAWRDTYEQYF | TGTGCCTGGAGGGATACCTACGAGCAGTACTTC
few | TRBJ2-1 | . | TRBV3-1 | CASSPGAGVYNEQFF | TGTGCCAGCAGCCCAGGGGCGGGGGTATACAATGAGCAGTTCTTC
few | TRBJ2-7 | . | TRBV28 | CASRGGGGYEQYF | TGTGCCAGCAGAGGCGGAGGGGGCTACGAGCAGTACTTC
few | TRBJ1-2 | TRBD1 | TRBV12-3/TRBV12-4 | CASSPTGQGAYGYTF | TGTGCCAGCAGCCCCACGGGACAGGGCGCCTATGGCTACACCTTC
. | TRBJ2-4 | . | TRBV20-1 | CSASAGAKNIQYF | TGCAGTGCGTCAGCAGGGGCCAAAAACATTCAGTACTTC
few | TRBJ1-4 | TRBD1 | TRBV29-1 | CSVLPRGGEEKLFF | TGCAGCGTTCTCCCCAGGGGGGGCGAGGAAAAACTGTTTTTT
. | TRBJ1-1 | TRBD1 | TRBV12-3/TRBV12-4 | CASSRQGEITEAFF | TGTGCCAGCAGTCGACAGGGAGAGATCACTGAAGCTTTCTTT
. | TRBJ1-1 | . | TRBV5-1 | CASSYGQRTEAFF | TGCGCCAGCTCATACGGACAGCGGACTGAAGCTTTCTTT
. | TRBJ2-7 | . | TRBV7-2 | CASSLEGGRFYEQYF | TGTGCCAGCAGCTTAGAGGGGGGCAGGTTCTACGAGCAGTACTTC
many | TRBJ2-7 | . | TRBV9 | CASSVVSSAGSYEQYF | TGTGCCAGCAGCGTAGTATCTTCGGCAGGGAGCTACGAGCAGTACTTC
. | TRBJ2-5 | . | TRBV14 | CASSRSSRGQETQYF | TGTGCCAGCAGCCGTTCGAGCCGGGGTCAAGAGACCCAGTACTTC
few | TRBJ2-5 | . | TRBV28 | CASSLWDGGQETQYF | TGTGCCAGCAGTTTATGGGACGGGGGCCAAGAGACCCAGTACTTC
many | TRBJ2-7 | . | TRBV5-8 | CASSKTYEQYF | TGTGCCAGCAGCAAAACATACGAGCAGTACTTC
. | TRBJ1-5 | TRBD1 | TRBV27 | CASSEGQGWSNQPQHF | TGTGCCAGCAGTGAGGGACAGGGGTGGTCCAATCAGCCCCAGCATTTT
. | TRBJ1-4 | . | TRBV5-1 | CASRSGQTNEKLFF | TGCGCCAGCAGGTCGGGTCAGACTAATGAAAAACTGTTTTTT
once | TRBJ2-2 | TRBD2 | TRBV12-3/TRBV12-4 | CASSSRGVGELFF | TGTGCCAGCAGTTCCCGGGGGGTCGGGGAGCTGTTTTTT
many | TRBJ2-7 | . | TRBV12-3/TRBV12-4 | CASSLSAGAYEQYF | TGTGCCAGCAGTTTGTCGGCAGGGGCCTACGAGCAGTACTTC
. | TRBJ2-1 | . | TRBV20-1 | CSPLLYNEQFF | TGCAGTCCCTTATTGTACAATGAGCAGTTCTTC
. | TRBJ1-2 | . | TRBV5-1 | CASGSSGDQIFYGYTF | TGCGCCAGCGGCTCGTCAGGGGACCAAATTTTCTATGGCTACACCTTC
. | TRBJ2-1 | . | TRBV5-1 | CASSLEPATSMFNEQFF | TGCGCCAGCAGCTTGGAACCGGCGACTAGTATGTTCAATGAGCAGTTCTTC
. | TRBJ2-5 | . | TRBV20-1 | CSASAGETQYF | TGCAGTGCTTCCGCCGGGGAGACCCAGTACTTC